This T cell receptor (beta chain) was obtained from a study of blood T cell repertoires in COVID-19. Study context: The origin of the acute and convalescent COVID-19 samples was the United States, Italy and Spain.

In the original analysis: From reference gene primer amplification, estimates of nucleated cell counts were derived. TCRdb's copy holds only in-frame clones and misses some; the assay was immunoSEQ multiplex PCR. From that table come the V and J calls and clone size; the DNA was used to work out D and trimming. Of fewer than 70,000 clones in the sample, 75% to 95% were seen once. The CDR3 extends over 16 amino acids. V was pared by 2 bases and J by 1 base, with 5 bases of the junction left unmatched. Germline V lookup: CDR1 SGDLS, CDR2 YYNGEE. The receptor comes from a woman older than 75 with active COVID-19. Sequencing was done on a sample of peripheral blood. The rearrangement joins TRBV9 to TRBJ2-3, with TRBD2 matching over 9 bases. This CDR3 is CASSVLAGVGTDTQYF. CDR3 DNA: TGTGCCAGCAGCGTCTTAGCGGGAGTTGGCACAGATACGCAGTATTTT.